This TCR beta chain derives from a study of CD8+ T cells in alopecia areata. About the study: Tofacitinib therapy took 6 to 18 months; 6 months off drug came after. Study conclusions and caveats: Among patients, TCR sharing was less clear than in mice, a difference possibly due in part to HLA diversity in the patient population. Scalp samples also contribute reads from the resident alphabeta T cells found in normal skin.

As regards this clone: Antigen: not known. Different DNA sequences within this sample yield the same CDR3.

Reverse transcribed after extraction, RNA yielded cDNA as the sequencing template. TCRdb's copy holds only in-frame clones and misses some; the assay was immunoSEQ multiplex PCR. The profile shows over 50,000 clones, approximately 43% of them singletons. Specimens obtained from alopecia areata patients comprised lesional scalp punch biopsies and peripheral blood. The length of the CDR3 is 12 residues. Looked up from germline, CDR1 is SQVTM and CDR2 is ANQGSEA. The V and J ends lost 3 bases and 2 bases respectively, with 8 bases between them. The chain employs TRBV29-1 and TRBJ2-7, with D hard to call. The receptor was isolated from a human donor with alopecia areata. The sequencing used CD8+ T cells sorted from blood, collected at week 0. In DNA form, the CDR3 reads TGCAGCGTTGAGGCCGGCGCCTACGAGCAGTACTTC. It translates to CSVEAGAYEQYF.